Below, 28 T cell receptor beta chains from the same sample are listed, as sequenced in a study of T cells in Graves' hyperthyroidism and ophthalmopathy. The TCR beta CDR3 regions underwent amplification using RNA transcripts as the source. First-round RT-PCR of the TCR CDR3 relied on the HTBI primer set. TCRdb redid the calling of the multiplex PCR reads with MiXCR, one entry per CDR3 protein. Of over 650,000 distinct CDR3 sequences in the sample, 45% were seen once. Sequenced input: peripheral blood or thyroid tissue (not recorded which). These receptors were taken from an adult man with Graves' disease, either hyperthyroidism or ophthalmopathy (not recorded which).

Of note for this clonotype: A read error may produce the germline difference seen at one junction end. The J gene is TRBJ1-4, the V gene TRBV25-1; no definite D call. The CDR3 runs to 17 residues. CDR1 is MGHDK and CDR2 is SYGVNS in the germline V gene. The CDR3 sequence: CASSQGAWVRPLGKLFF. CDR3 nucleotides: TGCGCCAGCAGCCAAGGCGCTTGGGTCCGACCACTAGGAAAACTGTTTTTT.

Worth noting for this clonotype: The germline gene is not matched at one end of the junction; a read error may be the cause. The chain links TRBV11-2 to TRBJ1-1, with 9 bases fitting TRBD1. This CDR3 region has 15 residues. Germline V lookup: CDR1 SGHAT, CDR2 FQNNGV. CDR3 amino acids: CASSLGGQGRTEAFF. The CDR3 region has the DNA TGCGCCAGCAGCCTTGGGGGACAGGGCCGCACTGAAGCTTTCTTT.

The genes are TRBV2 and TRBJ2-7; 9 bases are a match to TRBD1. CDR3 length: 10 residues. The V and J ends lost 6 bases and 12 bases, in that order; junction bases with no gene match: 3. In germline, CDR1 is SNHLY, CDR2 FYNNEI. Here the CDR3 DNA reads TGTGCCAGCAGACCGGGACAGGGGTACTTC. Residues: CASRPGQGYF.

This chain uses TRBV12-3 or TRBV12-4 with TRBJ2-5; D gene unclear. The V end lost 3 bases, the J end lost 7 bases, and 15 bases lay between the germline ends. The CDR3 runs 14 residues. DNA of the CDR3: TGTGCCAGCAGTTTTCAAATCTCCCCAGGGACCCAGTACTTC. Translated: CASSFQISPGTQYF.

This clonotype has at least ten counts. The rearrangement uses TRBV29-1 and TRBJ2-5; D may be TRBD1 or TRBD2 (5 bases each). The CDR3 is 12 amino acids. The ends were cut back, 7 bases at V and 4 bases at J, with 13 bases in the middle. Germline CDR1 reads SQVTM; CDR2 reads ANQGSEA. DNA of the CDR3: TGCAGCGCCCCGGGGCTTGGAGAGACCCAGTACTTC. Translation gives CSAPGLGETQYF.

Of note for this clonotype: A single base separates this from a much larger clone, so it may be a read error. Here the CDR3 omits its conserved ending phenylalanine or tryptophan, so a read error is the likely source. The DNA is left out, because the CDR3 cannot be placed on it with certainty; the CDR3 is given as TCRdb lists it. The V call is TRBV10-3, the J call TRBJ1-3. The CDR3 length is 9 residues, termini included. The germline V gene encodes CDR1 ENHRY and CDR2 SYGVKD. CDR3 sequence: CAICESGVA.

This clonotype was seen many times. The chain uses TRBV19 and TRBJ2-6, with TRBD1 matching over 7 bases. Trimming cost V 5 bases and J 2 bases; bases outside gene matches: 6. The CDR3 is 16 residues long. The germline V gene encodes CDR1 LNHDA and CDR2 SQIVND (reference sequence). In nucleotides, the CDR3 is TGTGCCAGTAGTCCGTCAACAGGGGCTGGGGCCAACGTCCTGACTTTC. It codes for CASSPSTGAGANVLTF. Together with reference TRBV19 and TRBJ2-6, the CDR3 gives the full variable domain: DGGITQSPKYLFRKEGQNVTLSCEQNLNHDAMYWYRQDPGQGLRLIYYSQIVNDFQKGDIAEGYSVSREKKESFPLTVTSAQKNPTAFYLCASSPSTGAGANVLTFGAGSRLTVL.

This clonotype turned up a few times. V usage is TRBV2 and J usage is TRBJ1-1; D is undetermined. The V and J ends lost 6 bases and 3 bases respectively, with 14 bases between them. The CDR3 runs 14 residues. CDR1 and CDR2 (germline): SNHLY, FYNNEI. CDR3: CASRGDGVDTEAFF. The CDR3 coding sequence is TGTGCCAGCAGGGGCGACGGGGTTGACACTGAAGCTTTCTTT.

This clonotype was detected only a few times. This rearrangement joins TRBV20-1 to TRBJ1-1; no clear D. Germline V CDR1 and CDR2: DFQATT, SNEGSKA (reference sequence). This CDR3 has 8 residues. Trimming shortened V by 6 bases and J by 9 bases, and 5 bases separated the two germline ends. CDR3 in DNA: TGCAGTGCAACCCAAGCTTTCTTT. The encoded protein is CSATQAFF.

In DNA, the CDR3 is TGTGCCACCAGCACCGGGACAGGGCATCAGCCCCAGCATTTT. It translates to CATSTGTGHQPQHF. The V and J genes are TRBV15 and TRBJ1-5, with 9 bases identical to TRBD1. Trimming took 4 bases from V and 5 from J; bases not matched to a gene: 3. CDR1 LNHNV and CDR2 YYDKDF come from the germline V gene (reference sequence). The CDR3 consists of 14 residues.

This clonotype showed up many times. The rearrangement links TRBV10-3 to TRBJ2-2; 14 bases agree with TRBD2. The CDR3 sequence is 17 residues long. Looked up from germline, CDR1 is ENHRY and CDR2 is SYGVKD. J gave up 2 bases and V 7 bases, and 6 bases lay outside the gene matches. The CDR3 DNA reads TGTGCCATCAAAATGGGACTAGCGGGGGATAACACCGGGGAGCTGTTTTTT. Amino acids: CAIKMGLAGDNTGELFF.

The chain carries TRBV2 and TRBJ2-6; 7 bases agree with TRBD2. This CDR3 region has 16 residues. CDR1 and CDR2 from the germline V gene are SNHLY and FYNNEI. Trimming removed 2 bases from V and 2 bases from J; junction bases left unmatched: 3. This CDR3 reads CASSERGVPGANVLTF. In nucleotides, the CDR3 is TGTGCCAGCAGTGAACGGGGGGTTCCTGGGGCCAACGTCCTGACTTTC.

The chain employs TRBV2 and TRBJ1-4, with D hard to call. The V gene lost 8 bases and the J gene lost 3 bases, with 10 bases spanning the gap. This CDR3 comprises 13 residues. Germline lookup yields CDR1 SNHLY and CDR2 FYNNEI. The CDR3 spells CASGDASNEKLFF. The CDR3 region has the DNA TGTGCCAGCGGCGACGCCTCTAATGAAAAACTGTTTTTT.

In its sample, this clonotype was seen a few times. The chain carries TRBV7-9 and TRBJ2-3, with D possibly TRBD2 on 6 matching bases. Trimming took off 3 bases at V and 2 bases at J, with 12 bases between the two ends. The CDR3 covers 15 residues. Germline-derived CDR1 and CDR2 are SEHNR and FQNEAQ (reference sequence). This CDR3 is CASSLGLANTDTQYF. CDR3 bases: TGTGCCAGCAGCTTGGGCCTAGCGAACACAGATACGCAGTATTTT. Looking up the rest from reference TRBV7-9 and TRBJ2-3 gives the full variable domain: DTGVSQNPRHKITKRGQNVTFRCDPISEHNRLYWYRQTLGQGPEFLTYFQNEAQLEKSRLLSDRFSAERPKGSFSTLEIQRTEQGDSAMYLCASSLGLANTDTQYFGPGTRLTVL.

This clonotype was observed many times. The chain is built from TRBV5-1 and TRBJ1-2; the match to TRBD1 covers 9 bases. The J segment lost 4 bases and the V segment lost 4 bases, leaving 5 bases of the junction unmatched. The CDR3 has 14 residues. The germline gives CDR1 SGHRS, CDR2 YFSETQ. CDR3 residues: CASSEQGASYGYTF. Written as DNA, the CDR3 is TGCGCCAGCAGCGAACAGGGGGCAAGCTATGGCTACACCTTC. Together with reference TRBV5-1 and TRBJ1-2, the CDR3 gives the full variable domain: KAGVTQTPRYLIKTRGQQVTLSCSPISGHRSVSWYQQTPGQGLQFLFEYFSETQRNKGNFPGRFSGRQFSNSRSEMNVSTLELGDSALYLCASSEQGASYGYTFGSGTRLTVV.

The V call is TRBV5-1, the J call TRBJ2-7; 7 nucleotides line up with TRBD2. The V and J ends lost 7 bases and 2 bases, in that order; junction bases with no gene match: 6. The CDR3 has 13 amino acids. The germline V gene has CDR1 SGHRS and CDR2 YFSETQ. The CDR3 bases are TGCGCCAGCCAGCGGGACGGACCCTACGAGCAGTACTTC. Residues: CASQRDGPYEQYF.

V is TRBV2 and J is TRBJ2-2; D ambiguous. From germline, CDR1 is SNHLY and CDR2 FYNNEI. V gave up 6 bases and J gave up 6 bases, with 11 bases separating them. CDR3 length: 13 residues. CDR3: CASRVDPAGELFF. The CDR3 region has the DNA TGTGCCAGCAGGGTAGACCCCGCCGGGGAGCTGTTTTTT.

The chain links TRBV9 to TRBJ2-3, with unresolved D. The CDR3 covers 12 residues. V gave up 6 bases and J gave up 1 base, with 6 bases separating them. CDR1 SGDLS and CDR2 YYNGEE come from the germline V gene. The CDR3, as DNA: TGTGCCAGCACACCGGGCACAGATACGCAGTATTTT. Translation gives CASTPGTDTQYF.

This clonotype was recorded once. The rearrangement uses TRBV7-9 and TRBJ1-3; TRBD1 agrees at 8 bases. CDR3 size: 14 residues. Germline CDR1 is SEHNR and CDR2 is FQNEAQ (reference sequence). V lost 6 bases, J lost 6 bases, and 7 bases stayed unmatched. The CDR3 DNA is TGTGCCAGCAGACTGGACAGGGCGGCAAACACCATATATTTT. Its translation: CASRLDRAANTIYF.

This clonotype was counted between two and nine times. The V and J genes are TRBV5-1 and TRBJ2-6; 11 positions agree with TRBD1. This CDR3 has 17 amino acids. From germline, CDR1 is SGHRS and CDR2 YFSETQ. The V gene end was trimmed by 7 bases and the J gene end by 1 base; junction bases not matched to a gene: 7. In nucleotides, the CDR3 is TGCGCCAGCCGGAGGACAGGGGGCGGGTCTGGGGCCAACGTCCTGACTTTC. This encodes CASRRTGGGSGANVLTF.

This chain connects TRBV5-1 to TRBJ2-7, with D possibly being TRBD1 (6 bases). The V and J ends lost 3 bases and 6 bases respectively, with 22 bases between them. Germline V gene sequence: CDR1 SGHRS, CDR2 YFSETQ. The CDR3 sequence is 16 residues long. CDR3 bases: TGCGCCAGCAGCTGGGGGCTTGGCAGGCTTGGTCTCGAGCAGTACTTC. It encodes CASSWGLGRLGLEQYF.

This sequence joins TRBV6-4 and TRBJ1-1; D is unclear. The CDR3 has 13 residues. Germline CDR1 MRHNA, CDR2 SNTAGT. V was clipped by 5 bases and J by 7 bases, with 14 bases between them. The CDR3 DNA follows: TGTGCCAGCAGTCCATTTAGGACTAATGAAGCTTTCTTT. Translating gives CASSPFRTNEAFF.

The genes are TRBV24-1 and TRBJ2-7, with D possibly TRBD2 on 5 matching bases. Germline CDR1 reads KGHDR; CDR2 reads SFDVKD. Trimming cost V 4 bases and J 3 bases, with 21 bases left between them. There are 17 residues in the CDR3. The CDR3 loop reads CATSEPTGKGWGYEQYF. CDR3 DNA: TGTGCCACCAGTGAGCCCACCGGGAAGGGTTGGGGCTACGAGCAGTACTTC.

This rearrangement joins TRBV7-8 to TRBJ2-7; TRBD2 might be the D (6 bases). Germline V lookup: CDR1 SGHVS, CDR2 FQNEAQ. The CDR3 extends over 17 amino acids. Trimming took off 5 bases at V and 2 bases at J, with 22 bases between the two ends. The CDR3 DNA sequence: TGTGCCAGCAGCCTAAAAGGGGACTTCCCCTCCGCCTACGAGCAGTACTTC. It specifies CASSLKGDFPSAYEQYF.

The chain employs TRBV4-1 and TRBJ2-2; D is undetermined. The length of the CDR3 is 14 residues. Trimming pared 3 bases from V and 6 bases from J, leaving 11 bases between. From germline, CDR1 is MGHRA and CDR2 YSYEKL. For the CDR3, the DNA is TGCGCCAGCAGCCAGGGTCCAGTGGCCGGGGAGCTGTTTTTT. Translation gives CASSQGPVAGELFF.

This clonotype was picked up one time. The gene calls are TRBV4-3 and TRBJ2-7; 8 bases agree with TRBD1. This CDR3 is built from 16 residues. With 5 bases clipped from V and 2 bases from J, the junction kept 11 bases outside the gene matches. Germline assignment: CDR1 LGHNA and CDR2 YSLEER. The CDR3 nucleotides are TGCGCCAGCAGCACAGAGACAGGGGCTACAACCTACGAGCAGTACTTC. Its protein is CASSTETGATTYEQYF.

This clonotype was observed many times. As DNA, the CDR3 is TGTGCCAGCAGCCCAACAGGAGGGACTAATGAAAAACTGTTTTTT. It encodes CASSPTGGTNEKLFF. The gene calls are TRBV7-6 and TRBJ1-4; TRBD1 might be the D (5 bases). Trimming cost V 5 bases and J 2 bases, with 12 bases left between them. Germline lookup yields CDR1 SGHVS and CDR2 FNYEAQ. The CDR3 is 15 amino acids.

This clonotype was counted between two and nine times. This chain connects TRBV7-6 to TRBJ2-7, with TRBD1 matching 10 bases. J lost 4 bases, V lost 5 bases, and 8 bases had no gene match. The CDR3 runs to 15 residues. The V gene's germline CDR1 is SGHVS and CDR2 FNYEAQ. The CDR3, as DNA: TGTGCCAGCAGCCGAAGACGGACAGGGGGTTACGAGCAGTACTTC. This encodes CASSRRRTGGYEQYF.